Following are 5 T cell receptor beta chains from one sample sequenced in a study of blood T cell repertoires in COVID-19. The assay was immunoSEQ multiplex PCR, and TCRdb's table has in-frame clones only and misses some. The sample lists 200,000 to 250,000 clones, approximately 89% occurring once. The source material was peripheral blood. These receptors originate from a woman in her thirties with COVID-19, enrolled during active disease.

This chain uses TRBV9 with TRBJ1-5, with D unresolved. The V end was cut by 0 bases, the J end by 0 bases, with 13 bases between. This CDR3 is 17 amino acids long. The germline V gene has CDR1 SGDLS and CDR2 YYNGEE. Here the CDR3 reads CASSVGSRLSSNQPQHF. CDR3 nucleotides: TGTGCCAGCAGCGTAGGAAGCCGTTTAAGTAGCAATCAGCCCCAGCATTTT.

There are a few counts of this clone. The V gene is TRBV19, the J gene TRBJ1-1; 7 nucleotides agree with TRBD1. The germline CDR1 and CDR2 sequences are LNHDA and SQIVND (reference sequence). V dropped 8 bases and J dropped 3; count of bases not matched to a gene: 6. This CDR3 has 13 residues. Here the CDR3 DNA reads TGTGCCAGTTTAGGGCAGGGGGACACTGAAGCTTTCTTT. Translating it yields CASLGQGDTEAFF.

The chain uses TRBV15 and TRBJ1-1; D possibly corresponds to TRBD1 (6 bases). The germline CDR1 and CDR2 sequences are LNHNV and YYDKDF (reference sequence). Trimming took 6 bases from V and 2 from J, leaving 19 bases between them. The CDR3 contains 16 residues. The CDR3 DNA follows: TGTGCCACCAGGTCGTTCGGGACACGGATCAACACTGAAGCTTTCTTT. Protein product: CATRSFGTRINTEAFF.

CDR3 region: CASSQDDLGALGSTGELFF. In DNA, the CDR3 is TGCGCCAGCAGCCAAGATGACTTGGGCGCCCTGGGGAGCACCGGGGAGCTGTTTTTT. The rearrangement uses TRBV4-3 and TRBJ2-2; TRBD2 might be the D (5 bases). CDR3 length equals 19 residues. Trimming took off 0 bases at V and 4 bases at J, with 21 bases between the two ends. CDR1 and CDR2 from the germline V gene are LGHNA and YSLEER.

The chain uses TRBV7-2 and TRBJ1-2; D perhaps matches TRBD1 (6 bases). Trimming left V 0 bases short and J 6 bases short, with 17 bases between. The CDR3 totals 16 residues. Germline V gene data show CDR1 as SGHTA and CDR2 as FQGNSA. This CDR3 reads CASSLARGTTGNGYTF. CDR3 DNA sequence: TGTGCCAGCAGCTTAGCTAGGGGGACAACCGGTAATGGCTACACCTTC. The whole variable domain, filled in from reference TRBV7-2 and TRBJ1-2, reads GAGVSQSPSNKVTEKGKDVELRCDPISGHTALYWYRQSLGQGLEFLIYFQGNSAPDKSGLPSDRFSAERTGGSVSTLTIQRTQQEDSAVYLCASSLARGTTGNGYTFGSGTRLTVV.